The 3 T cell receptor beta chains presented below share a single source sample, sequenced in a study of T cells after yellow fever vaccination. TCRdb passed the 5' RACE reads through MiXCR, listing each CDR3 protein once. Of over 150,000 distinct CDR3 sequences listed, less than 9% are singletons. Sequences were derived from CD4+ T cells sorted from PBMCs, sampled 5 days after the first yellow fever vaccination. Source of these receptors: a man between 18 and 29 years old who received the YFV17D yellow fever vaccine.

This clonotype was counted ten times or more. The CDR3 spells CASSPPLTFRNEQFF. CDR3 DNA sequence: TGTGCCAGCAGCCCCCCCCTGACTTTCCGCAATGAGCAGTTCTTC. The chain carries TRBV7-2 and TRBJ2-1; no reliable D call. Trimming left V 5 bases short and J 6 bases short, with 17 bases between. The CDR3 has 15 residues. Germline loops: CDR1 SGHTA, CDR2 FQGNSA.

As concerns this clonotype: This may be a read error: a much more frequent sequence differs by one nucleotide. The V gene is TRBV5-1, the J gene TRBJ2-1, with TRBD1 as a possible D gene (5 bases). The germline CDR1 and CDR2 sequences are SGHRS and YFSETQ. V was trimmed by 0 bases and J by 7 bases, leaving 17 bases between them. The CDR3 spans 16 residues. CDR3 residues: CASSLGWGAVGNEQFF. The CDR3 bases are TGCGCCAGCAGCTTGGGGTGGGGCGCTGTGGGGAATGAGCAGTTCTTC.

The rearrangement joins TRBV12-3 or TRBV12-4 to TRBJ2-7; tentatively, D is TRBD2 (5 bases). V dropped 6 bases and J dropped 0 bases, with 12 bases sitting between them. The CDR3 covers 14 residues. The CDR3 reads CASRPGGRSYEQYF. DNA for the CDR3: TGTGCCAGCAGACCTGGCGGGCGCTCCTACGAGCAGTACTTC.